One and the same sample provided the 10 T cell receptor beta chains below, sequenced in a study of T cell responses to AZD1222 COVID-19 vaccine. Only in-frame clones appear in the TCRdb table, and some are missing; sequencing was by immunoSEQ multiplex PCR. The repertoire includes about 97,000 clones, more than 70% of them detected once, and approximately 2.8% sits in the top ten. The sample in question was peripheral blood, obtained on day 0 of AZD1222 vaccination. The receptors come from an adult in good health.

The rearrangement joins TRBV11-1 to TRBJ1-6; no clear D. Germline values: CDR1 SGHAT, CDR2 FQDESV (reference sequence). The germline V and J ends were trimmed by 6 bases and 10 bases, with 13 bases remaining between them. This CDR3 has 13 residues. In DNA, the CDR3 is TGTGCCAGCAGGGTTCCCCAAGGATCACCCCTCCACTTT. Encoded protein: CASRVPQGSPLHF. The complete variable domain, with remaining parts taken from reference TRBV11-1 and TRBJ1-6, reads EAEVAQSPRYKITEKSQAVAFWCDPISGHATLYWYRQILGQGPELLVQFQDESVVDDSQLPKDRFSAERLKGVDSTLKIQPAELGDSAMYLCASRVPQGSPLHFGNGTRLTVT.

This clone was seen a single time. V gene TRBV29-1 combines with J gene TRBJ2-1, with D unclear. V was pared by 4 bases and J by 9 bases, with 7 bases between. This CDR3 spans 10 amino acids. Germline-derived CDR1 and CDR2 are SQVTM and ANQGSEA. DNA of the CDR3: TGCAGCGTTGGAGAACGTGAGCAGTTCTTC. Its translation is CSVGEREQFF.

V is TRBV28 and J is TRBJ1-5; D is ambiguous. This CDR3 is built from 14 residues. Germline CDR1 reads MDHEN; CDR2 reads SYDVKM. Trimming cost V 3 bases and J 5 bases, with 11 bases left between them. CDR3 sequence: CASSFTSNYQPQHF. As DNA, the CDR3 is TGTGCCAGCAGTTTCACTTCTAATTATCAGCCCCAGCATTTT.

The gene calls are TRBV12-3 or TRBV12-4 and TRBJ2-3; the D is unclear. The length of the CDR3 is 12 residues. V lost 4 bases to trimming and J lost 4 bases, with 6 bases between them. This CDR3 reads CASSWGSDTQYF. The CDR3 nucleotides read TGTGCCAGCAGTTGGGGTTCAGATACGCAGTATTTT.

This clone appeared once. The chain carries TRBV7-2 and TRBJ2-5; D might be TRBD1 or TRBD2, each matching 5 bases. The ends were cut back, 4 bases at V and 7 bases at J, with 22 bases in the middle. CDR3 length: 16 residues. The germline V gene has CDR1 SGHTA and CDR2 FQGNSA. The CDR3 reads CASSSGTTGVRGTQYF. The CDR3 DNA reads TGTGCCAGCAGCTCCGGGACGACCGGGGTCCGAGGGACCCAGTACTTC.

The chain is built from TRBV11-1 and TRBJ2-7; 9 bases map to TRBD1. CDR1 is SGHAT and CDR2 is FQDESV in the germline V gene (reference sequence). Losses at the gene ends were 3 bases for V and 4 bases for J; bases not matched to a gene: 1. The CDR3 runs to 13 residues. Here the CDR3 DNA reads TGTGCCAGCAGCTTCGGGACAGGGTACGAGCAGTACTTC. Protein sequence: CASSFGTGYEQYF.

The V call is TRBV12-1, the J call TRBJ2-3; the D call of TRBD2 is as the table states it, not checked on the DNA. TRBV12-1 has pseudogene status. There are 15 residues in the CDR3. CDR3 amino acids: CASSFRAAGGNTQYF. The CDR3 DNA sequence: TGTGCCAGCAGCTTCCGCGCAGCGGGGGGAAATACGCAGTATTTT.

This clone is a singleton in its sample. The chain employs TRBV7-9 and TRBJ2-1; D perhaps matches TRBD2 (5 bases). The CDR3 sequence is 13 residues long. Germline CDR1 SEHNR, CDR2 FQNEAQ (reference sequence). V lost 5 bases and J 7 bases, leaving 12 bases between the germline ends. The CDR3 sequence: CASSPPTGNEQFF. The CDR3, as DNA: TGTGCCAGCAGCCCCCCAACGGGAAATGAGCAGTTCTTC.

This chain connects TRBV11-3 to TRBJ2-7, with D possibly TRBD1 on 5 matching bases. The V gene lost 2 bases and the J gene lost 6 bases, with 14 bases spanning the gap. The CDR3 contains 14 residues. From germline, CDR1 is SGHNT and CDR2 YENEEA. CDR3 amino acids: CASSLNRITGEQYF. CDR3 nucleotide sequence: TGTGCCAGCAGCTTAAACAGGATAACGGGCGAGCAGTACTTC. Full variable domain (rest looked up from reference TRBV11-3 and TRBJ2-7): EAGVVQSPRYKIIEKKQPVAFWCNPISGHNTLYWYLQNLGQGPELLIRYENEEAVDDSQLPKDRFSAERLKGVDSTLKIQPAELGDSAVYLCASSLNRITGEQYFGPGTRLTVT.

The CDR3 sequence: CASSLARREETQYF. The CDR3 bases are TGCGCCAGCAGCTTGGCGCGCAGGGAAGAGACCCAGTACTTC. The chain couples TRBV5-1 to TRBJ2-5, with D possibly matching TRBD1 (5 bases). The CDR3 runs 14 residues. Trimming removed 0 bases at V and 3 bases at J, with 9 bases between. CDR1 SGHRS and CDR2 YFSETQ come from the germline V gene.